This paragraph covers one T cell receptor (beta chain) sequence. This clone was recorded a few times. No cognate antigen has been identified for it. No per-base quality is available; no much larger clone lies one base away. The sample comes from a study of cytomegalovirus exposure and HLA in healthy donors (dated by TCRdb to the late 2010s). Describing the broader study: In an earlier analysis of fewer than 750 of the donors, about 260 Gb of sequence data and 100 million or so unique TCR beta sequences from about 190 million T cells were reported. Around 300 gigabases of sequencing data and approximately 84 million unique TCR sequences were included in an early release covering several hundred HLA-typed donors. Of the roughly 400 genotyped donors, about 80% fell in the genetic ancestry cluster associated with self-reported Caucasian donors. The study aimed to test whether signatures of past pathogen exposure could be identified by cataloging public T cell receptors. Using immunosequencing, the study profiled T cell repertoires from about 620 subjects and related those repertoires to cytomegalovirus serostatus. Along with the approximately 600-subject first cohort, a separate validation cohort of more than 90 different subjects was used. To predict cytomegalovirus infection status, the study combined high-throughput TCR immunosequencing, statistical association of individual TCRs with disease status, and machine learning. In a later analysis, previously published TCR beta repertoires from 670 or so donors were re-analyzed and high-resolution HLA genotyping was added so that TCR occurrence patterns could be studied. Rather than using new phenotypic data, the later analysis identified candidate immune exposures from TCR beta sequences and from how often those sequences occurred across donors. In an earlier analysis of about 590 of the donors, high-throughput TCR beta sequencing was used to judge whether each TCR beta V gene segment behaved as functional or pseudogenic. Donor age, sex, ethnicity and CMV serostatus were compiled together with the repertoire data. In a later genetic analysis, genome-wide SNP genotypes for about 60% of the 666 donors were used, and that subset was treated as a discovery cohort. Every discovery cohort repertoire had been produced on one sequencing platform. Both class I and class II loci were covered by HLA typing, at four-digit resolution. Typing coverage varied by locus: roughly 629-630 donors for A, B, C, DRB1 and DQB1; 500 to 550 for DQA1; some 610 for DPA1; approximately 450 for DPB1. Because of strong linkage in the cohort, roughly 5 DR-DQ haplotypes were treated as single units for association and clustering. Among almost 400 genotyped donors of the cohort, an average of about 240,000 unique TCR beta nucleotide sequences were sequenced per donor, roughly 20% of them non-productive.

Libraries were built with the immunoSEQ multiplex PCR assay. The multiplex PCR relied on a mix of 60 forward primers for TCR Vbeta segments and 13 reverse primers for TCR Jbeta segments. Amplification of the CDR3 region of rearranged TCR beta genes was performed with a multiplex PCR assay on genomic DNA. Amplified TCR beta libraries were sequenced as 87-base-pair reads on the Illumina HiSeq System. Per the source publication's procedure: Across the 670 or so repertoires, a later analysis counted some 81 million unique TCR beta chains, some 11 million of which were shared by at least two donors. Raw reads were error-corrected and collapsed into unique sequences by a nearest-neighbor algorithm in which closely related sequences were merged to remove PCR and sequencing errors. CDR3 sequences were aligned to IMGT reference sequences to assign V, D and J gene segments. For a sequence to be retained, at least a six-nucleotide match to both a V gene segment and a J gene segment was required. A rearrangement counted as productive if the CDR3 had no stop codons and remained in frame with V and J, and every other rearrangement counted as non-productive. CDR3 was defined by IMGT convention, running from the second conserved V-encoded cysteine to the conserved J-encoded phenylalanine. In an earlier analysis of roughly 580 of the donors, sequences lacking an unambiguous match to a single V gene segment were excluded. In an earlier analysis of some 590 of the donors, a V segment was called functional when productive rearrangements were above 56.7%, and segregating when the standard deviation between donors exceeded 5%. A statistical classification framework was developed to diagnose cytomegalovirus status using the catalog of TCR beta chain sequences. A later analysis assigned V and J genes by comparing TCR nucleotide sequences with IMGT/GENE-DB human TR gene sequences. A later analysis assigned CDR3 sequences and most-parsimonious VDJ recombination scenarios with the TCRdist pipeline. In a later analysis, each TCR beta chain was defined by its CDR3 amino acid sequence together with its V-gene family, and reads without a unique V-gene family were excluded. As a way to deal with suspected cross-contamination and a sequencing artifact, a later analysis dropped hundreds of nucleotide sequences that were highly shared and had low generation probability. In a later analysis, a clonal expansion index was calculated for each public chain from normalized within-repertoire ranks of inferred template counts. Generation probabilities in a later analysis came from a VDJ recombination model fitted to out-of-frame rearrangements, and those results were checked against IGoR. In a later analysis, TCR-TCR, TCR-HLA and TCR-CMV co-occurrence was scored with hypergeometric tests, and a repertoire-size bias correction was applied to TCR pairs. False discovery rates were estimated in a later analysis by permuting HLA or CMV assignments 20 times. A later analysis grouped co-occurring TCRs with DBSCAN, adding TCRdist sequence similarity when clustering within HLA-allele-positive subsets. Repertoires with fewer than 30,000 or more than 120,000 public chains, plus five repertoires with anomalous nucleotide sharing, were excluded from co-occurrence clustering. The immuneACCESS repertoire file appears here via TCRdb, limited to in-frame rearrangements. These files lack a portion of the clones; in checked studies, under half of the deficit traces to unresolved V genes, and the cause of the others is not known. V, J and clone size derive from that table, while D and trimming were established from the DNA sequence. The sample contains around 90,000 clones, 85% of them found a single time. The leading ten clones occupy 6.5% to 9% of the sample.

In total, approximately 610 healthy bone marrow donors made up the cohort. At the time of sampling, all cohort members were nominally healthy, though unrecorded immune exposures were likely present. The donor was CMV seropositive and belonged to the group of over 250 seropositive cohort members. A peripheral blood sample was collected from each donor, and TCR beta sequencing was performed on peripheral blood mononuclear cells. The Qiagen DNeasy Blood Extraction Kit was used to extract genomic DNA from the blood cell samples. CDR1 and CDR2 are read off the germline V gene as MDHEN and SYDVKM. Deletion took 3 bases off V and 6 bases off J, with a span of 9 bases between the germline ends. From the cysteine up to the phenylalanine, the CDR3 has a length of 12 residues. Only the CDR3 portion is preserved as DNA: 36 bases, with reading frame beginning at the first base. Results the study describes overall, beyond this receptor: Presence/absence analyses assumed roughly uniform sequencing depth across donors, an assumption that may not hold. At a false discovery rate of 0.05, a later analysis linked 15,000 to 20,000 TCR beta sequences to specific HLA alleles. In a later genetic analysis, fewer N-insertions in productive TCRs were reported among donors in an Asian-associated ancestry cluster than the roughly 640-donor mean. An earlier analysis of 587 of the donors showed that most TCR beta V segments appeared in productive rearrangements either about 87% or about 30% of the time, which broadly matched IMGT annotations. Roughly 15 rarely observed V segments, including chromosome 9 orphons, were excluded from the earlier analysis of 550 to 700 of the donors because counts were too low. When HLA alleles, especially DR and DQ, strongly co-occurred, TCR associations were difficult to assign to individual alleles. An association between a missense DCLRE1C variant and V-gene and J-gene trimming of TCR beta chains was found in a later genetic analysis and replicated in an independent cohort. Because HLA typing was missing for some donors at each locus, association tests included only the typed subset. Correlated functional status among segregating V segments might be attributable to linkage disequilibrium, but an unknown experimental factor could not be ruled out. The authors suggested that the approach could potentially be generalized to other disease states and immunological phenotypes. According to a later analysis, TCR association rates differed among HLA loci, with DRB1 alleles showing the most associated TCRs and HLA-C alleles showing the fewest. Three of the identified cytomegalovirus-associated TCR beta chains were confirmed in vitro to be specific for cytomegalovirus antigens. The sequencing pipeline was judged likely to have produced a cluster of highly shared sequence variants as a technical artifact. According to a later analysis, most CMV-associated TCR beta chains appeared to be HLA-restricted, and the HLA associations seemed to be driven largely by CMV exposure. In this cohort, only TCR beta chains were sequenced, and detectable features were limited by the absence of alpha or paired-chain data. In both the original and validation cohorts, the classifier was reported to diagnose cytomegalovirus status with high specificity and sensitivity. In a later analysis, several top co-occurrence clusters were reported to appear linked to parvovirus B19, influenza, CMV and Epstein-Barr virus. Most TCR sequences were seen in very few donors, while some public TCRs were found in many individuals. A further reported finding was that TCR beta sequences accurately predicted the HLA-A and HLA-B alleles for most subjects in the first cohort. Immune exposure information for the cohort was limited to CMV serostatus. A total of fewer than 200 TCR beta chains were listed by the study as associated with cytomegalovirus. A later analysis found that HLA-associated TCR beta chains were more clonally expanded and had lower generation probabilities than equally common non-associated chains. Because the 87-base-pair reads could not distinguish some IMGT-functional V segments, including TRBV6-2 and TRBV6-3, those segments were excluded.

Recombination linked TRBV28 to TRBJ2-7; a confident D gene designation cannot be given. The source of this sequence is a man aged 35 to 55 in good health and CMV-seropositive. Sequenced material: PBMCs. Read as DNA, the sequence is TGTGCCAGCAGTTTGCGGAAAGGCGAGCAGTACTTC. Its product reads: CASSLRKGEQYF.